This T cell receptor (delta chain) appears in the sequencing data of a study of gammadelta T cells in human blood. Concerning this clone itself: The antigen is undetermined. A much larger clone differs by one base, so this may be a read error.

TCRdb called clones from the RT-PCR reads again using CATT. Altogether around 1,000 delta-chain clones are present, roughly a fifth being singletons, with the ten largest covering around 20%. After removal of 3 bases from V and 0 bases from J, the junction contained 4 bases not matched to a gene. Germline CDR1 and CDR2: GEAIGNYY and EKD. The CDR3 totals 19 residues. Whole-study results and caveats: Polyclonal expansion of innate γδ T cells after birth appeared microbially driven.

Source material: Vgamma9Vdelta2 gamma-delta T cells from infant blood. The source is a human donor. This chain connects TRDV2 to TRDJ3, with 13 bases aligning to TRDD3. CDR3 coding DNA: TGTGCCTGTGACGTACTGGGGGATACGAGCTCCTGGGACACCCGACAGATGTTTTTC. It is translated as CACDVLGDTSSWDTRQMFF.